The subject of this entry is one TCR beta chain. This entry is derived from a study of T cells after yellow fever vaccination. TCRdb itself ran the 5' RACE reads through MiXCR, one entry per CDR3 protein. Of 500,000 to 650,000 distinct CDR3 sequences listed, roughly an eighth are singletons. The CDR3 length is 15 residues. V shed 6 bases and J 2 bases; nucleotides not matched to a gene: 5. V usage is TRBV12-3 or TRBV12-4 and J usage is TRBJ2-4, with TRBD1 matching 9 bases. Sequenced here: PBMCs, sampled on the day of the yellow fever booster vaccination. This clonotype originated in a man under 40 who received the YFV17D yellow fever vaccine. DNA of the CDR3: TGTGCCAGCAGCCGGGGACAGGGTTCCAAAAACATTCAGTACTTC. Its translation is CASSRGQGSKNIQYF.